These 15 T cell receptor beta chains came from one sample sequenced in a study of blood T cell repertoires in COVID-19. The method was immunoSEQ multiplex PCR; TCRdb's version includes in-frame clones alone and lacks a portion of them. The sample comprises roughly 170,000 clones, more than 70% of which are singletons, and about 3.5% rests with the top ten. Sample: PBMCs or T cells enriched from blood (not recorded which). The receptors derive from a woman between 45 and 60 years old in a cohort exposed to, infected with or recovered from COVID-19 (not recorded which).

This chain links TRBV5-1 with TRBJ1-4; weak D call: TRBD1 (6 bases). Germline lookup yields CDR1 SGHRS and CDR2 YFSETQ. V lost 3 bases and J lost 2, with 14 bases in between. The CDR3 consists of 16 residues. This CDR3 is CASSSTPGVTNEKLFF. DNA of the CDR3: TGCGCCAGCAGCTCGACCCCAGGGGTGACTAATGAAAAACTGTTTTTT. Full variable domain (outside the CDR3, taken from reference TRBV5-1 and TRBJ1-4): KAGVTQTPRYLIKTRGQQVTLSCSPISGHRSVSWYQQTPGQGLQFLFEYFSETQRNKGNFPGRFSGRQFSNSRSEMNVSTLELGDSALYLCASSSTPGVTNEKLFFGSGTQLSVL.

The chain carries TRBV6-2 or TRBV6-3 and TRBJ2-3, with D tentatively TRBD1 (6 bases). V was trimmed by 5 bases and J by 0 bases, leaving 12 bases between them. Germline V gene lookup returns CDR1 MNHEY and CDR2 SVGEGT. CDR3 length: 15 residues. Written as DNA, the CDR3 is TGTGCCAGCAGTCAACAGGGATATAGCACAGATACGCAGTATTTT. Its translation: CASSQQGYSTDTQYF.

This clone showed up just once. This rearrangement joins TRBV3-1 (or the pseudogene TRBV3-2) to TRBJ2-7; weak D call: TRBD2 (6 bases). Between the trimmed V and J ends, which lost 0 bases and 6 bases, there was a span of 15 bases. Germline CDR1 and CDR2: LGHDT and YNNKEL (reference sequence). The CDR3 length is 15 residues. The chain's CDR3 is CASSQEGLASSEQYF. The CDR3 DNA reads TGTGCCAGCAGCCAAGAGGGACTTGCGAGCTCCGAGCAGTACTTC.

The chain is built from TRBV7-8 and TRBJ2-7, with 7 bases identical to TRBD2. Germline values: CDR1 SGHVS, CDR2 FQNEAQ. This CDR3 has 14 amino acids. V lost 1 base, J lost 2 bases, and 2 bases stayed unmatched. The CDR3 region has the DNA TGTGCCAGCAGCTTAGGGGGAGGGGCCTACGAGCAGTACTTC. Amino acids: CASSLGGGAYEQYF. The variable domain in full, completed from reference TRBV7-8 and TRBJ2-7, reads GAGVSQSPRYKVAKRGQDVALRCDPISGHVSLFWYQQALGQGPEFLTYFQNEAQLDKSGLPSDRFFAERPEGSVSTLKIQRTQQEDSAVYLCASSLGGGAYEQYFGPGTRLTVT.

V is TRBV13 and J is TRBJ2-3, with 12 positions matching TRBD2. Trimming cost V 5 bases and J 4 bases; bases outside gene matches: 4. This CDR3 is 15 amino acids long. Germline lookup yields CDR1 PRHDT and CDR2 FYEKMQ (reference sequence). The CDR3: CASSPTSGSADTQYF. In DNA form, the CDR3 reads TGTGCCAGCAGCCCGACTAGCGGGAGTGCAGATACGCAGTATTTT.

This clone was recorded once. The chain has TRBV29-1 and TRBJ1-4; D remains unclear. The germline gives CDR1 SQVTM, CDR2 ANQGSEA. V was cut by 4 bases and J by 4 bases, with 10 bases left in between. The CDR3 contains 13 residues. CDR3 DNA sequence: TGCAGCGTTGGGGGTGAGGGTAATGAAAAACTGTTTTTT. This codes for CSVGGEGNEKLFF.

The rearrangement joins TRBV2 to TRBJ1-1, with a possible D match to TRBD1 (5 bases). The germline CDR1 and CDR2 sequences are SNHLY and FYNNEI. This CDR3 is 14 amino acids long. V gave up 6 bases and J gave up 5 bases, with 16 bases separating them. The CDR3 DNA sequence: TGTGCCAGCAGGTTACCAGGGTTGGTGACTGAAGCTTTCTTT. This translates into CASRLPGLVTEAFF.

The chain uses TRBV7-9 and TRBJ2-1; possible D gene TRBD2, 5 bases. V lost 1 base to trimming and J lost 7 bases, with 8 bases between them. The V gene's germline CDR1 is SEHNR and CDR2 FQNEAQ (reference sequence). CDR3 length: 13 amino acids. CDR3 in DNA: TGTGCCAGCAGCTTAGAGCGCGGGAATGAGCAGTTCTTC. This codes for CASSLERGNEQFF. Together with reference TRBV7-9 and TRBJ2-1, the CDR3 gives the full variable domain: DTGVSQNPRHKITKRGQNVTFRCDPISEHNRLYWYRQTLGQGPEFLTYFQNEAQLEKSRLLSDRFSAERPKGSFSTLEIQRTEQGDSAMYLCASSLERGNEQFFGPGTRLTVL.

This clone was picked up a small number of times. The genes are TRBV10-1 and TRBJ2-3, with D possibly TRBD2 on 5 matching bases. V shed 5 bases and J shed 2 bases, with 20 bases lying between them. Per germline, CDR1 WNHNN and CDR2 SYGVQD (reference sequence). The CDR3 covers 17 residues. The CDR3 loop reads CASSSSGLTGATDTQYF. The CDR3 nucleotides are TGCGCCAGCAGTTCTAGTGGACTCACCGGAGCCACAGATACGCAGTATTTT.

Notes on this clone: At one of its ends the junction is not consistent with the germline gene, which may arise from a read error. This chain uses TRBV28 with TRBJ1-6; 9 bases match TRBD1. CDR1 MDHEN and CDR2 SYDVKM come from the germline V gene. CDR3 size: 16 residues. In DNA, the CDR3 is TGTGCCAGCAGTTTTGCGGACAGGGGTAGTAATTCACCCCCCCACTTT. Protein sequence: CASSFADRGSNSPPHF.

The rearrangement joins TRBV28 to TRBJ2-7; no firm D call. This CDR3 comprises 14 residues. CDR1 is MDHEN, CDR2 SYDVKM, per germline. V lost 6 bases to trimming and J lost 0 bases, with 12 bases between them. In DNA, the CDR3 is TGTGCCAGCAGGAACACCCGGAGCTCCTACGAGCAGTACTTC. It translates to CASRNTRSSYEQYF.

The rearrangement uses TRBV9 and TRBJ1-3, with D uncertain. Germline CDR1 is SGDLS and CDR2 is YYNGEE. This CDR3 has 13 residues. Trimming pared 0 bases from V and 4 bases from J, leaving 5 bases between. The CDR3 spells CASSVDIGNTIYF. The CDR3 coding sequence is TGTGCCAGCAGCGTAGATATAGGAAACACCATATATTTT.

The chain joins TRBV4-1 to TRBJ1-2; D is possibly TRBD1 (5 bases). The V end lost 2 bases, the J end lost 4 bases, and 11 bases lay between the germline ends. Germline lookup yields CDR1 MGHRA and CDR2 YSYEKL. This CDR3 comprises 14 residues. The CDR3 sequence is CASSQPGLAYGYTF. The CDR3 nucleotides read TGCGCCAGCAGCCAACCGGGACTAGCCTATGGCTACACCTTC.

J is TRBJ2-6 and V is TRBV29-1; 7 bases line up with TRBD1. The CDR3 sequence is 16 residues long. Per germline, CDR1 SQVTM and CDR2 ANQGSEA. Germline trimming cut 3 bases from V and 0 bases from J; bases unmatched to any gene: 5. CDR3 bases: TGCAGCGTTGAGCCAGGGGGTACCTCTGGGGCCAACGTCCTGACTTTC. Amino acid sequence: CSVEPGGTSGANVLTF.

The chain is built from TRBV7-2 and TRBJ2-5; D remains unclear. This CDR3 is built from 13 residues. Germline V gives CDR1 SGHTA, CDR2 FQGNSA. V was shortened by 7 bases and J by 2 bases, with 11 bases between the two germline ends. CDR3 protein: CASTLLPQETQYF. CDR3 sequence (DNA): TGTGCCAGCACCCTACTACCTCAAGAGACCCAGTACTTC.